This T cell receptor (beta chain) stems from a study of shared clonotypes between healthy human individuals. Naive CD8 cells lacked CD45RO and underwent positive selection for CCR7, leaving out terminally differentiated effector memory CD45RA+ cells. As to this clone: Antigen: not known.

Study-level results: Memory subsets had estimated richness that was generally smaller than that of naive subsets.

The authors split each subset's genomic DNA evenly across several immunoSEQ plates. Original analysis: Junction-only sequences without quality scores came from ImmunoSEQ, so filtering differed. Profiled with immunoSEQ multiplex PCR; TCRdb holds only in-frame clones, not every one. The V and J calls and clone size were taken over from that table, and D and trimming were inferred from the DNA. This table holds hundreds of thousands of clones, approximately 96% found once. This CDR3 is built from 15 residues. The V end was cut by 4 bases, the J end by 4 bases, with 15 bases between. Germline CDR1 and CDR2: SGHNT and YYREEE (reference sequence).

The chain recombines TRBV5-4 with TRBJ2-1; D might be TRBD2 (5 bases). Sequences were obtained from naive CD8+ T cells sorted from blood. The TCR was taken from a woman aged 25-40 years in good health. In nucleotides, the CDR3 is TGTGCCAGCAGCATGGACTCCGCCTCGTACAATGAGCAGTTCTTC. It translates to CASSMDSASYNEQFF.